The 15 T cell receptor beta chains below were found in one sample sequenced in a study of cytomegalovirus exposure and HLA in healthy donors. Use of 60 Vbeta and 13 Jbeta primers characterized the PCR. The assay was immunoSEQ multiplex PCR, and TCRdb's table has in-frame clones only and misses some. The sample has 85,000 to 100,000 clones, roughly four fifths seen once. Input material: PBMCs. The receptors stem from a human donor in good health.

This clone was picked up one time. V and J are TRBV5-4 and TRBJ1-2, with 8 bases fitting TRBD1. Germline V gene sequence: CDR1 SGHNT, CDR2 YYREEE (reference sequence). This CDR3 has 13 amino acids. V dropped 0 bases and J dropped 7; count of bases not matched to a gene: 2. CDR3 amino acids: CASSLAQGAGYTF. As DNA, the CDR3 is TGTGCCAGCAGCTTGGCGCAGGGGGCTGGCTACACCTTC.

This sequence joins TRBV5-1 and TRBJ2-7; D perhaps matches TRBD2 (7 bases). The V end was cut by 5 bases, the J end by 2 bases, with 20 bases between. This CDR3 is 16 amino acids long. Germline V gene data show CDR1 as SGHRS and CDR2 as YFSETQ. CDR3 coding DNA: TGCGCCAGCAGTTCGCTGGGGCGGGGGCGAACCTACGAGCAGTACTTC. Its protein product is CASSSLGRGRTYEQYF.

CDR3 in DNA: TGCGCCAGCAGCCAAGAAGTCACTAGCGGGAGGGCCGGGGAGACCCAGTACTTC. It is translated as CASSQEVTSGRAGETQYF. V gene TRBV4-3 combines with J gene TRBJ2-5; 13 nucleotides align to TRBD2. In germline, CDR1 is LGHNA, CDR2 YSLEER. This CDR3 comprises 18 residues. Unmatched junction bases numbered 9, after V lost 0 bases and J lost 5 bases.

CDR3 sequence: CSVGQGDYNEQFF. Written as DNA, the CDR3 is TGCAGCGTTGGACAGGGCGACTACAATGAGCAGTTCTTC. V gene TRBV29-1 combines with J gene TRBJ2-1, with TRBD1 identical over 7 bases. This CDR3 is 13 amino acids long. The germline gives CDR1 SQVTM, CDR2 ANQGSEA. The ends lost 4 bases at V and 3 bases at J; junction bases unmatched: 3.

The J gene is TRBJ2-2, the V gene TRBV19; 7 bases align to TRBD2. Trimming cost V 2 bases and J 0 bases; bases outside gene matches: 0. The CDR3 is 15 residues long. Germline assignment: CDR1 LNHDA and CDR2 SQIVND (reference sequence). The CDR3 nucleotides are TGTGCCAGTAGTATACTAGCGGCGAACACCGGGGAGCTGTTTTTT. Residues: CASSILAANTGELFF.

The genes are TRBV27 and TRBJ2-1; the D gene is possibly TRBD2 (5 bases). V was pared by 4 bases and J by 10 bases, with 11 bases between. CDR1 is MNHEY and CDR2 is SMNVEV in the germline V gene (reference sequence). The CDR3 extends over 12 amino acids. The CDR3 here is CASSYPGKEQFF. The CDR3 bases are TGTGCCAGCAGTTATCCGGGAAAGGAGCAGTTCTTC.

V is TRBV9 and J is TRBJ2-1, with 8 positions matching TRBD2. This CDR3 comprises 18 residues. V lost 4 bases and J lost 6; bases outside the gene matches: 18. Germline lookup yields CDR1 SGDLS and CDR2 YYNGEE. The CDR3 is CASSSHPARAGGSNEQFF. The CDR3 nucleotides read TGTGCCAGCAGCTCACACCCGGCCAGGGCGGGGGGTAGCAATGAGCAGTTCTTC.

This clone was counted a few times. The chain is built from TRBV27 and TRBJ2-3; the match to TRBD2 covers 12 bases. CDR1 and CDR2 from the germline V gene are MNHEY and SMNVEV (reference sequence). Trimming took 2 bases from V and 6 from J; bases not matched to a gene: 3. The CDR3 extends over 15 amino acids. The CDR3 sequence: CASSLLAGGRDTQYF. The CDR3 nucleotides are TGTGCCAGCAGTTTACTAGCGGGAGGGCGGGATACGCAGTATTTT.

V and J are TRBV19 and TRBJ1-6, with 8 bases that match TRBD1. CDR3 length equals 17 residues. Germline V gene sequence: CDR1 LNHDA, CDR2 SQIVND (reference sequence). The V segment lost 4 bases and the J segment 0 bases; nucleotides outside the gene matches: 5. DNA for the CDR3: TGTGCCAGTAGTACGGACAGGGAGAGCTCCTATAATTCACCCCTCCACTTT. It encodes CASSTDRESSYNSPLHF.

The J gene is TRBJ1-2, the V gene TRBV18, with 7 bases lining up with TRBD1. The CDR3 length is 13 residues. Trimming took 2 bases from V and 14 from J; bases not matched to a gene: 11. Germline assignment: CDR1 KGHSH and CDR2 LQKENI. This chain's CDR3 is CASSPTGDGGETF. The CDR3 DNA reads as TGTGCCAGCTCACCAACAGGGGATGGTGGAGAGACCTTC.

The chain couples TRBV19 to TRBJ2-3, with TRBD1 identical over 9 bases. Germline values: CDR1 LNHDA, CDR2 SQIVND (reference sequence). There are 14 residues in the CDR3. J lost 6 bases, V lost 6 bases, and 7 bases had no gene match. The CDR3 spells CASSTQGARDTQYF. The CDR3 DNA follows: TGTGCCAGTAGCACACAGGGGGCAAGGGATACGCAGTATTTT.

This rearrangement joins TRBV6-1 to TRBJ2-5; 11 bases are shared with TRBD2. The germline V gene encodes CDR1 MNHNS and CDR2 SASEGT. After removal of 1 base from V and 5 bases from J, the junction contained 3 bases not matched to a gene. The CDR3 totals 15 residues. CDR3 nucleotide sequence: TGTGCCAGCAGTGAAGGACTAGCGGGGTGGGAGACCCAGTACTTC. Translation: CASSEGLAGWETQYF.

The V gene is TRBV13, the J gene TRBJ2-7; 7 bases match TRBD1. Trimming took 8 bases from V and 2 from J; bases not matched to a gene: 12. The CDR3 length is 15 residues. Germline assignment: CDR1 PRHDT and CDR2 FYEKMQ (reference sequence). The CDR3 DNA sequence: TGTGCCAGCCGCCAACAGGGGTCGAACCCCTACGAGCAGTACTTC. The encoded protein is CASRQQGSNPYEQYF.

The V call is TRBV29-1, the J call TRBJ1-6; D is uncertain. The CDR3 is 13 residues long. Germline values: CDR1 SQVTM, CDR2 ANQGSEA. Trimming removed 5 bases from V and 9 bases from J, with 14 bases in between. CDR3 protein: CSVSPGFGSPLHF. CDR3 in DNA: TGCAGCGTTTCACCGGGGTTCGGTTCACCCCTCCACTTT.

The rearrangement joins TRBV6-1 to TRBJ1-5; TRBD1 agrees at 8 bases. Germline trimming cut 0 bases from V and 8 bases from J; bases unmatched to any gene: 6. Germline V gene sequence: CDR1 MNHNS, CDR2 SASEGT. CDR3 size: 15 residues. The CDR3 sequence is CASSEAQGGWEPQHF. CDR3 bases: TGTGCCAGCAGTGAAGCACAGGGGGGATGGGAGCCCCAGCATTTT.